A selection of T cell receptor beta chains follows, all from one sample in a study of CD8 T cells in ankylosing spondylitis. TCRdb re-called the 5' RACE reads with MiXCR, one entry per CDR3 protein. The sample lists around 150,000 distinct CDR3 sequences; about 16% were seen once. The sample was blood, either unsorted or a sorted T cell fraction (not recorded which). These receptor sequences come from a male donor with ankylosing spondylitis or in good health (not recorded which). The CDR3 runs from the conserved cysteine through the conserved F or W. Fields, in order: CDR3 length, J gene, D gene, clone size, V gene, CDR3 protein, CDR3 DNA. The D gene is left open where the match is weak. Expanded clones are given a class, and other clones once, few, many or no size at all.

11 | TRBJ2-7 | NA | many | TRBV6-2/TRBV6-3 | CASSYAYEQYF | TGTGCCAGCAGTTACGCGTACGAGCAGTACTTC
19 | TRBJ2-1 | TRBD2 | NA | TRBV24-1 | CATSDPLGGAASGNNEQFF | TGTGCCACCAGTGATCCTCTCGGTGGGGCGGCTAGCGGAAACAATGAGCAGTTCTTC
13 | TRBJ1-1 | NA | NA | TRBV29-1 | CSVSGIRNTEAFF | TGCAGCGTCTCGGGGATAAGGAACACTGAAGCTTTCTTT
13 | TRBJ2-7 | TRBD2 | NA | TRBV20-1 | CSASGRAACEQYF | TGCAGTGCTAGTGGGAGGGCCGCCTGCGAGCAGTACTTC
15 | TRBJ2-3 | NA | many | TRBV20-1 | CSAGLATSGTDTQYF | TGCAGTGCTGGTTTAGCGACCTCGGGCACAGATACGCAGTATTTT
15 | TRBJ2-7 | NA | many | TRBV20-1 | CSAPRSASLNYEQYF | TGCAGTGCTCCAAGGTCGGCTAGCCTTAACTACGAGCAGTACTTC
14 | TRBJ1-3 | NA | many | TRBV20-1 | CSVLLPDTGNTIYF | TGCAGTGTTCTCCTCCCAGATACTGGAAACACCATATATTTT
14 | TRBJ2-7 | NA | NA | TRBV28 | CASSSFGAQYEQYF | TGTGCCAGCAGTTCCTTCGGGGCTCAATACGAGCAGTACTTC
16 | TRBJ1-1 | TRBD1 | many | TRBV7-6 | CASSLAGQGRGTEAFF | TGTGCCAGCAGCTTAGCGGGACAGGGTCGAGGCACTGAAGCTTTCTTT
12 | TRBJ2-7 | NA | many | TRBV12-3/TRBV12-4 | CASSQTVDEQYF | TGTGCCAGCAGTCAGACAGTGGACGAGCAGTACTTC
20 | TRBJ1-4 | TRBD1 | NA | TRBV11-1 | CASSLAFVDRVEGTNEKLFF | TGTGCCAGCAGCTTAGCCTTCGTGGACAGGGTGGAGGGAACTAATGAAAAACTGTTTTTT
17 | TRBJ2-6 | NA | NA | TRBV4-1 | CASSQDGRSSGANVLTF | TGCGCCAGCAGCCAAGACGGGAGAAGCTCTGGGGCCAACGTCCTGACTTTC
16 | TRBJ2-7 | TRBD2 | once | TRBV19 | CASSIDGTSVSYEQYF | TGTGCCAGTAGTATAGATGGGACTAGCGTCAGCTACGAGCAGTACTTC
14 | TRBJ2-1 | NA | many | TRBV28 | CASSSDRTRLEQFF | TGTGCCAGCAGCAGCGATCGGACGAGACTGGAGCAGTTCTTC
16 | TRBJ2-5 | TRBD2 | few | TRBV7-8 | CASSFGVAGAPETQYF | TGTGCCAGCAGCTTTGGAGTAGCGGGAGCCCCAGAGACCCAGTACTTC
14 | TRBJ1-2 | TRBD1 | NA | TRBV5-1 | CASSFQGASDGYTF | TGCGCCAGCAGCTTCCAGGGGGCTTCAGATGGCTACACCTTC
14 | TRBJ2-1 | TRBD2 | many | TRBV29-1 | CSIDGSGGQFEQFF | TGCAGCATCGATGGGTCGGGAGGGCAATTTGAGCAGTTCTTC
15 | TRBJ2-7 | NA | NA | TRBV5-1 | CASSLESPLSYEQYF | TGCGCCAGCAGCTTGGAATCGCCTCTCTCCTACGAGCAGTACTTC
12 | TRBJ1-1 | NA | NA | TRBV12-3/TRBV12-4 | CASSLEGAEAFF | TGTGCCAGCAGTTTAGAGGGGGCTGAAGCTTTCTTT
14 | TRBJ1-6 | TRBD1 | many | TRBV20-1 | CSAGTGTENSPLHF | TGCAGTGCAGGGACCGGGACAGAGAATTCACCCCTCCACTTT
15 | TRBJ1-1 | TRBD1 | few | TRBV20-1 | CSAREIQGLLTEAFF | TGCAGTGCTAGAGAGATACAGGGGTTGTTGACTGAAGCTTTCTTT
14 | TRBJ1-2 | NA | many | TRBV20-1 | CSARGRNNNYGYTF | TGCAGTGCTAGAGGACGAAACAATAACTATGGCTACACCTTC
14 | TRBJ1-1 | NA | few | TRBV7-2 | CASSPERLNTEAFF | TGTGCCAGCAGCCCGGAAAGATTGAACACTGAAGCTTTCTTT
14 | TRBJ2-7 | NA | many | TRBV10-2 | CASSESRPTSEQYF | TGCGCCAGCAGTGAGTCGAGGCCGACTAGCGAGCAGTACTTC
13 | TRBJ2-7 | TRBD2 | few | TRBV20-1 | CSVVGGGSYEQYF | TGCAGTGTGGTGGGGGGGGGCTCCTACGAGCAGTACTTC
15 | TRBJ2-1 | NA | many | TRBV3-1 | CASSQGLSSYNEQFF | TGTGCCAGCAGCCAAGGACTATCCTCCTACAATGAGCAGTTCTTC
15 | TRBJ2-6 | NA | few | TRBV12-3/TRBV12-4 | CASSPTWSGANVLTF | TGTGCCAGCAGTCCCACATGGTCTGGGGCCAACGTCCTGACTTTC
16 | TRBJ1-5 | NA | NA | TRBV18 | CASSPGQEGSNQPQHF | TGTGCCAGCTCTCCCGGCCAGGAGGGGAGCAATCAGCCCCAGCATTTT
13 | TRBJ2-1 | TRBD2 | NA | TRBV6-6 | CASTNREAHEQFF | TGTGCCAGCACGAACCGGGAGGCCCATGAGCAGTTCTTC
11 | TRBJ2-1 | NA | few | TRBV29-1 | CSVVRDNEQFF | TGCAGCGTTGTGAGGGACAATGAGCAGTTCTTC
14 | TRBJ2-1 | TRBD2 | NA | TRBV11-2 | CASSAAGGPDEQFF | TGTGCCAGCAGCGCCGCGGGAGGGCCGGATGAGCAGTTCTTC
14 | TRBJ2-3 | TRBD2 | few | TRBV20-1 | CSAIAGASTDTQYF | TGCAGTGCGATAGCGGGGGCTAGCACAGATACGCAGTATTTT
15 | TRBJ1-2 | NA | many | TRBV15 | CATSRDRSTVDGYTF | TGTGCCACCAGCAGAGATAGGTCCACCGTCGATGGCTACACCTTC
17 | TRBJ2-2 | TRBD2 | many | TRBV27 | CASSAWVLAGASGELFF | TGTGCCAGCAGTGCCTGGGTACTAGCGGGTGCCTCCGGGGAGCTGTTTTTT
15 | TRBJ1-2 | TRBD1 | NA | TRBV5-5 | CASTLTGTGDYGYTF | TGTGCCAGCACCCTAACCGGGACAGGAGATTATGGCTACACCTTC
15 | TRBJ2-1 | TRBD2 | few | TRBV27 | CASSLAGWTYNEQFF | TGTGCCAGCAGTCTAGCGGGATGGACCTACAATGAGCAGTTCTTC
16 | TRBJ2-1 | NA | NA | TRBV3-1 | CASSQAGLPPHNEQFF | TGTGCCAGCAGCCAAGCGGGACTCCCTCCCCACAATGAGCAGTTCTTC
15 | TRBJ1-3 | NA | NA | TRBV18 | CASSPGPNSGNTIYF | TGTGCCAGCTCACCTGGGCCCAACTCTGGAAACACCATATATTTT
13 | TRBJ1-2 | TRBD1 | many | TRBV20-1 | CSASDRGDDGYTF | TGCAGTGCTAGTGACAGGGGGGATGATGGCTACACCTTC
16 | TRBJ2-1 | TRBD2 | few | TRBV5-1 | CASSFLGTSGTPSKFF | TGCGCCAGCAGCTTCCTCGGGACTAGCGGGACTCCGAGCAAGTTCTTC
14 | TRBJ1-1 | NA | few | TRBV20-1 | CSARDQGRNTEAFF | TGCAGTGCTAGAGATCAGGGCCGGAACACTGAAGCTTTCTTT
17 | TRBJ2-1 | NA | many | TRBV12-3/TRBV12-4 | CASSLKKGSLSYNEQFF | TGTGCCAGCAGTTTAAAAAAGGGGAGTCTTTCCTACAATGAGCAGTTCTTC
15 | TRBJ2-5 | TRBD1 | many | TRBV20-1 | CSAGPRTGSLETQYF | TGCAGTGCTGGGCCCCGGACAGGGTCTTTAGAGACCCAGTACTTC
16 | TRBJ1-2 | TRBD1 | few | TRBV4-1 | CASSQDLTGGGYGYTF | TGCGCCAGCAGCCAAGATCTTACAGGGGGCGGATATGGCTACACCTTC
16 | TRBJ2-2 | NA | NA | TRBV7-9 | CASSLGVSGTTGELFF | TGTGCCAGCAGCTTAGGTGTTAGCGGCACAACCGGGGAGCTGTTTTTT
12 | TRBJ2-7 | NA | few | TRBV28 | CASCVGSYEQYF | TGTGCCAGCTGTGTCGGGTCCTACGAGCAGTACTTC
13 | TRBJ2-2 | TRBD2 | many | TRBV29-1 | CSVGGGLSRELFF | TGCAGCGTTGGGGGGGGATTGAGCAGGGAGCTGTTTTTT
14 | TRBJ2-1 | NA | many | TRBV19 | CASLASGSYNEQFF | TGTGCCAGTCTGGCGTCAGGCTCCTACAATGAGCAGTTCTTC
13 | TRBJ1-2 | TRBD1 | few | TRBV12-3/TRBV12-4 | CASSLDRDYGYTF | TGTGCCAGCAGTTTGGACAGGGACTATGGCTACACCTTC
15 | TRBJ2-1 | NA | NA | TRBV4-1 | CASSQARVDYNEQFF | TGCGCCAGCAGCCAAGCTCGCGTGGACTACAATGAGCAGTTCTTC
17 | TRBJ1-1 | NA | many | TRBV27 | CASSSRSISQENTEAFF | TGTGCCAGCAGTAGCCGATCTATAAGTCAGGAGAACACTGAAGCTTTCTTT
18 | TRBJ2-2 | TRBD2 | NA | TRBV10-3 | CAISESTLGLARAGELFF | TGTGCCATCAGTGAGTCGACTTTGGGACTAGCGAGGGCCGGGGAGCTGTTTTTT
17 | TRBJ2-1 | NA | many | TRBV27 | CASSRDTIISSYNEQFF | TGTGCCAGCAGTCGGGACACCATAATTAGCTCCTACAATGAGCAGTTCTTC
15 | TRBJ2-3 | TRBD2 | many | TRBV20-1 | CSARDLSGRSDTQYF | TGCAGTGCTAGAGATCTGAGCGGGAGGTCGGATACGCAGTATTTT